A single sample is the source of the 30 T cell receptor beta chains below, sequenced in a study of radiotherapy plus CTLA-4 blockade in lung cancer. Profiling relied on immunoSEQ multiplex PCR, and the TCRdb table lists in-frame clones only, not all of them. Among some 62,000 clones, around three quarters were seen once, and the ten largest hold less than 5.5%. The material sequenced was peripheral blood, taken from a patient treated with radiotherapy plus ipilimumab. The receptors originated from a human donor with non-small cell lung cancer who had a complete response to radiotherapy plus ipilimumab.

The chain combines TRBV4-1 with TRBJ2-3; D is undetermined. The CDR3 runs to 14 residues. Trimming took 1 base from V and 6 from J, leaving 11 bases between them. Germline V gives CDR1 MGHRA, CDR2 YSYEKL. The CDR3 protein is CASSQVSGVDTQYF. CDR3 bases: TGCGCCAGCAGCCAAGTTTCTGGGGTTGATACGCAGTATTTT.

The V and J genes are TRBV9 and TRBJ1-2; 7 bases line up with TRBD1. Germline trimming cut 5 bases from V and 3 bases from J; bases unmatched to any gene: 7. This CDR3 has 14 amino acids. Germline V gives CDR1 SGDLS, CDR2 YYNGEE. The CDR3 loop reads CASSRQGGHYGYTF. CDR3 in DNA: TGTGCCAGCAGTCGCCAGGGGGGGCACTATGGCTACACCTTC.

The chain carries TRBV6-1 and TRBJ1-3, with TRBD1 matching over 7 bases. Trimming at V came to 6 bases and at J to 7 bases, leaving 9 bases not matched to a gene. Germline V gene data show CDR1 as MNHNS and CDR2 as SASEGT. This CDR3 has 14 residues. This CDR3 is CASRVQGLGNTIYF. As DNA, the CDR3 is TGTGCCAGCAGAGTACAGGGGTTAGGGAACACCATATATTTT.

The chain uses TRBV7-2 and TRBJ2-1; D call uncertain. Deletions cut 7 bases from V and 5 bases from J, with 12 bases between. The CDR3 runs to 13 residues. The V gene's germline CDR1 is SGHTA and CDR2 FQGNSA. The CDR3 reads CASTHSYNNEQFF. The CDR3 DNA is TGTGCCAGCACCCATTCCTATAACAATGAGCAGTTCTTC. Full variable domain (outside the CDR3, taken from reference TRBV7-2 and TRBJ2-1): GAGVSQSPSNKVTEKGKDVELRCDPISGHTALYWYRQSLGQGLEFLIYFQGNSAPDKSGLPSDRFSAERTGGSVSTLTIQRTQQEDSAVYLCASTHSYNNEQFFGPGTRLTVL.

The chain uses TRBV10-2 and TRBJ1-2; 7 bases line up with TRBD1. Per germline, CDR1 WSHSY and CDR2 SAAADI. The length of the CDR3 is 16 residues. V was pared by 6 bases and J by 1 base, with 11 bases of the junction left unmatched. The DNA of the CDR3 is TGCGCCAGCAGGGATCCGGGACAGACTGATAACTATGGCTACACCTTC. Residues: CASRDPGQTDNYGYTF.

V usage is TRBV30 and J usage is TRBJ2-1; 15 nucleotides line up with TRBD2. Germline assignment: CDR1 GTSNPN and CDR2 SVGIG (reference sequence). The CDR3 sequence is 16 residues long. V trimming: 5 bases; J trimming: 6 bases; junction bases outside the gene matches: 8. The CDR3 loop is CAWLGLAGGRGNEQFF. CDR3 in DNA: TGTGCCTGGTTGGGACTAGCGGGAGGAAGAGGCAATGAGCAGTTCTTC.

The chain uses TRBV15 and TRBJ2-7; maybe TRBD1 (7 bases). The CDR3 has 15 residues. The germline V gene has CDR1 LNHNV and CDR2 YYDKDF (reference sequence). The V gene lost 1 base and the J gene lost 6 bases, with 16 bases spanning the gap. The CDR3 loop reads CATSRVRQGGSEQYV. The CDR3, as DNA: TGTGCCACCAGCAGAGTTAGGCAGGGGGGCTCCGAGCAGTACGTC.

The chain has TRBV19 and TRBJ1-1, with D hard to call. V lost 7 bases and J 0 bases, leaving 18 bases between the germline ends. Germline CDR1 LNHDA, CDR2 SQIVND (reference sequence). This CDR3 contains 16 residues. The CDR3 loop reads CASILRAGRMNTEAFF. The CDR3 DNA follows: TGTGCCAGTATCCTTCGGGCAGGAAGAATGAACACTGAAGCTTTCTTT.

The rearrangement uses TRBV28 and TRBJ2-6; D is uncertain. Germline lookup yields CDR1 MDHEN and CDR2 SYDVKM. CDR3 length: 15 amino acids. The ends were cut back, 5 bases at V and 2 bases at J, with 10 bases in the middle. The CDR3 loop reads CASSVSIAGANVLTF. DNA for the CDR3: TGTGCCAGCAGTGTCAGCATCGCTGGGGCCAACGTCCTGACTTTC.

The chain has TRBV18 and TRBJ1-2; D is ambiguous. There are 13 residues in the CDR3. V lost 4 bases and J lost 0, with 6 bases in between. Per the germline V gene, CDR1 is KGHSH and CDR2 is LQKENI. CDR3 in DNA: TGTGCCAGCTCACTGGGCCCTAACTATGGCTACACCTTC. Encoded protein: CASSLGPNYGYTF.

This clone has just one count. The V call is TRBV30, the J call TRBJ1-2; 10 bases are a match to TRBD1. The CDR3 extends over 12 amino acids. The junction had 3 bases not matched to a gene; V was cut back by 5 bases and J by 6 bases. In germline, CDR1 is GTSNPN, CDR2 SVGIG (reference sequence). The CDR3 sequence is CAWDRGRHGYTF. The CDR3 nucleotides read TGTGCCTGGGACAGGGGGCGACATGGCTACACCTTC. The whole variable domain, remainder taken from reference TRBV30 and TRBJ1-2, is SQTIHQWPATLVQPVGSPLSLECTVEGTSNPNLYWYRQAAGRGLQLLFYSVGIGQISSEVPQNLSASRPQDRQFILSSKKLLLSDSGFYLCAWDRGRHGYTFGSGTRLTVV.

CDR3 nucleotides: TGTGCCAGCACCCTACAGGGTCTACTCTCCTACGAGCAGTACTTC. Its protein product is CASTLQGLLSYEQYF. The chain joins TRBV28 to TRBJ2-7, with D possibly TRBD1 on 6 matching bases. Trimming shortened V by 7 bases and J by 0 bases, and 16 bases separated the two germline ends. The CDR3 extends over 15 amino acids. CDR1 and CDR2 (germline): MDHEN, SYDVKM.

The J gene is TRBJ1-2, the V gene TRBV29-1; TRBD1 matches 7 bases. Germline assignment: CDR1 SQVTM and CDR2 ANQGSEA. CDR3 length equals 11 residues. Trimming took 7 bases from V and 6 from J; bases not matched to a gene: 5. DNA for the CDR3: TGCAGCGCACAGGGGTTAGATGGCTACACCTTC. It translates to CSAQGLDGYTF.

The chain links TRBV7-9 to TRBJ1-5, with D hard to call. Per the germline V gene, CDR1 is SEHNR and CDR2 is FQNEAQ (reference sequence). The CDR3 covers 14 residues. V dropped 0 bases and J dropped 5 bases, with 8 bases sitting between them. The chain's CDR3 is CASSLAPSDQPQHF. DNA for the CDR3: TGTGCCAGCAGCTTAGCCCCTTCCGATCAGCCCCAGCATTTT.

The chain has TRBV9 and TRBJ1-5, with D possibly TRBD1 on 5 matching bases. The V end lost 5 bases, the J end lost 7 bases, and 13 bases lay between the germline ends. The CDR3 has 13 residues. The germline CDR1 and CDR2 sequences are SGDLS and YYNGEE. CDR3 bases: TGTGCCAGCAGTAAGATAGGGGAGCAGCCCCAGCATTTT. Translation: CASSKIGEQPQHF.

The chain uses TRBV6-4 and TRBJ1-5; TRBD1 matches 11 bases. This CDR3 region has 18 residues. The trim removed 0 bases at V and 3 bases at J, leaving 7 bases unmatched. Germline V gene data show CDR1 as MRHNA and CDR2 as SNTAGT. CDR3 in DNA: TGTGCCAGCAGTGACTCGAGGGACAGGGGGTTTTACAATCAGCCCCAGCATTTT. This translates into CASSDSRDRGFYNQPQHF.

The DNA for the CDR3 is TGTGCCTGGAACCCCCCGAACAGGGGGGTTGAGCAGTTCTTC. Translation: CAWNPPNRGVEQFF. The V gene is TRBV30, the J gene TRBJ2-1, with 8 bases that match TRBD1. The length of the CDR3 is 14 residues. Germline assignment: CDR1 GTSNPN and CDR2 SVGIG (reference sequence). Trimming cost V 4 bases and J 9 bases; bases outside gene matches: 11.

V usage is TRBV7-2 and J usage is TRBJ2-3; D call uncertain. Trimming removed 5 bases at V and 7 bases at J, with 13 bases between. The CDR3 contains 13 residues. CDR1 is SGHTA and CDR2 is FQGNSA in the germline V gene. CDR3 loop: CASSPVLPNTQYF. The CDR3 bases are TGTGCCAGCAGCCCCGTATTGCCTAATACGCAGTATTTT.

In this sample, this clone turned up once. The V call is TRBV19, the J call TRBJ1-2; the match to TRBD1 covers 10 bases. V was pared by 6 bases and J by 5 bases, with 9 bases of the junction left unmatched. The CDR3 contains 15 residues. CDR1 LNHDA and CDR2 SQIVND come from the germline V gene (reference sequence). The DNA for the CDR3 is TGTGCCAGTAGAACACGTGGGACAGGGGTGTATGGCTACACCTTC. It is translated as CASRTRGTGVYGYTF.

The chain couples TRBV5-5 to TRBJ1-6; tentative D call: TRBD1 (5 bases). Germline V lookup: CDR1 SGHKS, CDR2 YYEKEE (reference sequence). The CDR3 loop spans 17 amino acids. The ends were cut back, 4 bases at V and 0 bases at J, with 14 bases in the middle. Here the CDR3 reads CASSEGRGSSYNSPLHF. In DNA, the CDR3 is TGTGCCAGCAGCGAGGGCCGGGGGAGCTCCTATAATTCACCCCTCCACTTT.

This clone was detected only a few times. The chain has TRBV10-1 and TRBJ1-2; D remains unclear. The CDR3 has 13 residues. Looked up from germline, CDR1 is WNHNN and CDR2 is SYGVQD (reference sequence). Trimming removed 3 bases from V and 5 bases from J, with 10 bases in between. The CDR3 here is CASSDGAGYGYTF. As DNA, the CDR3 is TGCGCCAGCAGTGATGGTGCGGGATATGGCTACACCTTC.

The J gene is TRBJ2-5, the V gene TRBV7-9; 9 bases match TRBD2. In germline, CDR1 is SEHNR, CDR2 FQNEAQ (reference sequence). Unmatched junction bases numbered 9, after V lost 8 bases and J lost 5 bases. The CDR3 runs 14 residues. CDR3 in DNA: TGTGCCAGCGGAACGACTAGCGGCCGGGAGACCCAGTACTTC. Its protein is CASGTTSGRETQYF.

This clone showed up just a few times. This chain links TRBV28 with TRBJ1-2; possibly TRBD1 for D (6 bases). V was cut by 6 bases and J by 2 bases, with 22 bases left in between. Germline-derived CDR1 and CDR2 are MDHEN and SYDVKM. The CDR3 is 17 residues long. Written as DNA, the CDR3 is TGTGCCAGCAGCCCCGTAGCCACGGGGGCGCGGAACTATGGCTACACCTTC. Protein: CASSPVATGARNYGYTF.

The CDR3: CASSNLDTWYQETQYF. CDR3 nucleotide sequence: TGTGCCAGCAGCAACCTGGACACTTGGTACCAAGAGACCCAGTACTTC. The chain links TRBV25-1 to TRBJ2-5; maybe TRBD1 (5 bases). The germline V gene has CDR1 MGHDK and CDR2 SYGVNS. V was trimmed by 6 bases and J by 0 bases, leaving 17 bases between them. The CDR3 loop spans 16 amino acids.

This chain links TRBV27 with TRBJ2-5; 11 bases agree with TRBD2. The J segment lost 5 bases and the V segment lost 5 bases, leaving 7 bases of the junction unmatched. Germline values: CDR1 MNHEY, CDR2 SMNVEV (reference sequence). The CDR3 totals 15 residues. CDR3 sequence reads: CASSKGTSGGETQYF. Here the CDR3 DNA reads TGTGCCAGCAGTAAAGGGACTAGCGGAGGGGAGACCCAGTACTTC.

V gene TRBV4-3 combines with J gene TRBJ2-1; tentatively, D is TRBD1 or TRBD2 (5 bases each). CDR1 and CDR2 from the germline V gene are LGHNA and YSLEER. This CDR3 has 16 residues. Trimming shortened V by 0 bases and J by 3 bases, and 12 bases separated the two germline ends. CDR3 sequence (DNA): TGCGCCAGCAGCCAAGATCCCGGGGCGCGCTACAATGAGCAGTTCTTC. Amino acid sequence: CASSQDPGARYNEQFF.

The rearrangement links TRBV7-6 to TRBJ2-3, with D unclear. Per the germline V gene, CDR1 is SGHVS and CDR2 is FNYEAQ. The CDR3 is 14 amino acids. Trimming removed 5 bases at V and 2 bases at J, with 11 bases between. CDR3 amino acids: CASSRDVATDTQYF. CDR3 DNA: TGTGCCAGCAGCCGTGATGTAGCCACAGATACGCAGTATTTT. Full variable domain (outside the CDR3, taken from reference TRBV7-6 and TRBJ2-3): GAGVSQSPRYKVTKRGQDVALRCDPISGHVSLYWYRQALGQGPEFLTYFNYEAQQDKSGLPNDRFSAERPEGSISTLTIQRTEQRDSAMYRCASSRDVATDTQYFGPGTRLTVL.

The chain links TRBV18 to TRBJ2-3; D may be TRBD1 or TRBD2 (5 bases each). The CDR3 is made up of 13 amino acids. V was pared by 5 bases and J by 4 bases, with 10 bases between. Germline V lookup: CDR1 KGHSH, CDR2 LQKENI. This CDR3 reads CASSGDGSDTQYF. In DNA form, the CDR3 reads TGTGCCAGCTCAGGGGACGGTTCAGATACGCAGTATTTT.

The J gene is TRBJ1-1, the V gene TRBV14; 7 bases are shared with TRBD1. The CDR3 has 15 residues. J lost 1 base, V lost 4 bases, and 6 bases had no gene match. From germline, CDR1 is SGHDN and CDR2 FVKESK. The CDR3 DNA is TGTGCCAGCAGCCTAACAGGGGCGGGGAACACTGAAGCTTTCTTT. Amino acid sequence: CASSLTGAGNTEAFF.

There are a few counts of this clone. The chain combines TRBV29-1 with TRBJ1-2, with TRBD1 matching 9 bases. Germline lookup yields CDR1 SQVTM and CDR2 ANQGSEA. This CDR3 is built from 13 residues. After removal of 6 bases from V and 5 bases from J, the junction contained 7 bases not matched to a gene. CDR3 sequence: CSVRTGDGYGYTF. The DNA for the CDR3 is TGCAGCGTACGGACAGGGGATGGATATGGCTACACCTTC.